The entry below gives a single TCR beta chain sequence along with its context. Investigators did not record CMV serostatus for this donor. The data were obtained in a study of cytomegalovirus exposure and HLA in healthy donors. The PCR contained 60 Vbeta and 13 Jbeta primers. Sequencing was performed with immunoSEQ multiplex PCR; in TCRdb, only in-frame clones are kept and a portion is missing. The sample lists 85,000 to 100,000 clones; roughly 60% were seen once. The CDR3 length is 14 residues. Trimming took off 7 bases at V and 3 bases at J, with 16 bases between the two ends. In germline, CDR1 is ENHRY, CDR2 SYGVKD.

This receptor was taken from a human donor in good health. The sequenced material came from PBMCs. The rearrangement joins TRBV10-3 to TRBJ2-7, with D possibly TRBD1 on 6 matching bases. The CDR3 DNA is TGTGCCATCAAGCCGGGACAAGGGGTCTACGAGCAGTACTTC. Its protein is CAIKPGQGVYEQYF.